The rows below give T cell receptor beta chains drawn from one sample of a study of shared clonotypes between healthy human individuals. This table comes from immunoSEQ multiplex PCR, and its TCRdb copy is limited to in-frame clones, with some not included. The sample shows about 590,000 clones, 95% of them seen only once. Input material: naive CD8+ T cells sorted from blood. These receptor sequences come from a woman in her twenties or thirties in good health. CDR3s leave out the opening cysteine and the closing phenylalanine or tryptophan. D genes are given only for firm matches.

V	D	CDR3
TRBV6-1	TRBD2	ASTILAGFFDEQF
TRBV5-6	-	ASSLGGVLYEQY
TRBV27	-	ASSPTGPQVGYEQY
TRBV28	-	ASSPLSHGQETQY
TRBV18	TRBD2	ASSLGLAGGGSGANVLT
TRBV4-2	-	ASSQGRLGEKLF
TRBV19	TRBD1	ASSAAGTGAYEQY
TRBV27	-	ASSPGTKVDTQY
TRBV28	-	ASSLSPLEQF
TRBV29-1	-	SGRGVETRY
TRBV6-5	-	ASSYSANEKLF
TRBV5-6	-	ASSLALSPDTQY
TRBV7-2	TRBD1	ASSPGRDRLKNIQY
TRBV27	-	ASSPLSTGELF
TRBV5-6	TRBD1	ASSANRGRAF
TRBV30	-	AWSAREGVTQY
TRBV9	TRBD2	ASSPGTSSTDTQY
TRBV6-1	TRBD2	ASSVSPGLADEQY
TRBV7-6	-	ASSLGGEWSSYEQY
TRBV15	TRBD2	ATSTSGRGADTQY
TRBV7-9	-	ASSRGTAYEAF
TRBV7-9	-	ASSMGSGRDEGYT
TRBV28	-	ASSPSPSGGTEAF
TRBV5-6	TRBD2	ASRTSGLYEQY
TRBV25-1	-	ASSGSKGRANYGYT
TRBV7-3	-	ASSLYSYNEQF
TRBV30	-	AWSRAQPGELF
TRBV5-4	TRBD1	ASSGRDRGRRGTEAF
TRBV7-2	TRBD2	ASEVAGGPMETQY
TRBV7-9	-	ASSTGLDEGRQF
TRBV9	TRBD2	ASSVEAGAYNEQF
TRBV27	-	ASSPRYTDTQY
TRBV6-5	TRBD1	ASSYTGQQETQY
TRBV27	TRBD1	ASSLSGQGPSSTGELF
TRBV28	-	ASSPSGTNMNQPQH
TRBV11-2	-	ASSLVGGEETQY
TRBV29-1	TRBD2	SVVGLAAQETQY
TRBV28	TRBD2	ASSLSGSGYEQY
TRBV11-2	-	ASSLAWGGSTEAF
TRBV27	-	ASSSPTAAGFIHEQY
TRBV11-2	-	ASSLGAGEFYEQY
TRBV29-1	TRBD2	SVGGQGSGLANNEQF
TRBV11-2	-	ASSLVTDTDTQY
TRBV20-1	-	SARGETQY
TRBV14	TRBD2	ASSLLSGSGEQF